One and the same sample provided the 2 T cell receptor beta chains below, sequenced in a study of PD-L1 blockade in urothelial cancer. Time point of the sample: peripheral blood 6 weeks after treatment start. Sequencing used immunoSEQ multiplex PCR; TCRdb keeps in-frame clones, though not all of them. The table shows about 36,000 clones, with approximately 84% occurring only once. This specimen was PBMCs, taken around atezolizumab (anti-PD-L1) treatment. Source of these receptors: a man aged 40-55 years with urothelial cancer.

This chain links TRBV6-5 with TRBJ1-5; TRBD1 aligns across 7 bases. CDR3 length: 14 amino acids. In germline, CDR1 is MNHEY, CDR2 SVGAGI. The V gene end was trimmed by 6 bases and the J gene end by 0 bases; junction bases not matched to a gene: 2. As DNA, the CDR3 is TGTGCCAGCAGGGACAGGCATAGCAATCAGCCCCAGCATTTT. It is translated as CASRDRHSNQPQHF.

The chain recombines TRBV2 with TRBJ2-5, with D possibly being TRBD2 (7 bases). The CDR3 sequence is 12 residues long. Germline lookup yields CDR1 SNHLY and CDR2 FYNNEI. Trimming shortened V by 4 bases and J by 14 bases, and 17 bases separated the two germline ends. The CDR3 loop is CASSGGGQTEYF. The CDR3 DNA reads as TGTGCCAGCAGTGGCGGGGGACAAACTGAATACTTC.